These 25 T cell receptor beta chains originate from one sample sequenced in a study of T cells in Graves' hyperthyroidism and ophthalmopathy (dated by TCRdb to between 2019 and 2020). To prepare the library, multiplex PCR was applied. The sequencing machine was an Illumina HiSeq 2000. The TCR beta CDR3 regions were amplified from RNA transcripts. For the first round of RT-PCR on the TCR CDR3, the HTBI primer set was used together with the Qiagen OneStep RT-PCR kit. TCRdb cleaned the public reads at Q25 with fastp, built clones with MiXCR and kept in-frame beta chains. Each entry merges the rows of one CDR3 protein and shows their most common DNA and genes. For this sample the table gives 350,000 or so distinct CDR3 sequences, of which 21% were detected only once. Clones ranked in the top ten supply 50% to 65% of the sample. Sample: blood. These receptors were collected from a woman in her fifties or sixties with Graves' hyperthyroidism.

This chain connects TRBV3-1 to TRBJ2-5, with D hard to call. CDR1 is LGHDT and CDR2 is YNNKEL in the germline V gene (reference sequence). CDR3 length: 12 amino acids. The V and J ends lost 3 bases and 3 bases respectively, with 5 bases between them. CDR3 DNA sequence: TGTGCCAGCAGCCACTCAGAAGAGACCCAGTACTTC. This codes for CASSHSEETQYF.

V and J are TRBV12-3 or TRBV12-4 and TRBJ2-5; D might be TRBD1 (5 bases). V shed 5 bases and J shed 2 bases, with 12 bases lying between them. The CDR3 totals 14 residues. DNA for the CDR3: TGTGCCAGCAGTCCCCGGACACCTCAAGAGACCCAGTACTTC. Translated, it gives CASSPRTPQETQYF.

The CDR3 DNA sequence: TGCAGTGCTAGAGATCGAGGGTTGGGTGAAGCTTTCTTT. Its translation: CSARDRGLGEAFF. The chain uses TRBV20-1 and TRBJ1-1; D remains unclear. The CDR3 is 13 amino acids. The V end lost 0 bases, the J end lost 7 bases, and 12 bases lay between the germline ends. CDR1 DFQATT and CDR2 SNEGSKA come from the germline V gene (reference sequence).

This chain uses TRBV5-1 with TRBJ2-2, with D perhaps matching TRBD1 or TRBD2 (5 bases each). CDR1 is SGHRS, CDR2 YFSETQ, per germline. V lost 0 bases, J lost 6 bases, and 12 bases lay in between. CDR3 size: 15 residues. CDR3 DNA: TGCGCCAGCAGCTTGGCGGGGTTGGGGGCCGGGGAGCTGTTTTTT. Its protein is CASSLAGLGAGELFF.

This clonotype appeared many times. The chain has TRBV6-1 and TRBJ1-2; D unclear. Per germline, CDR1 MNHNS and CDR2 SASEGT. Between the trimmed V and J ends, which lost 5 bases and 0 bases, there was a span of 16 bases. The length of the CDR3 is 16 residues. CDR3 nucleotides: TGTGCCAGCAGTTCAATGTCGGGCAGAGCTAACTATGGCTACACCTTC. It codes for CASSSMSGRANYGYTF.

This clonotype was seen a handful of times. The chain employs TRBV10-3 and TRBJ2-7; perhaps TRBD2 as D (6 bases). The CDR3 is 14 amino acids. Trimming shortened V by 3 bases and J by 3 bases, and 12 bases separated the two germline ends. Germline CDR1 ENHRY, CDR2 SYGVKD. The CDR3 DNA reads TGTGCCATCAGTGATGGCGGGACCCGCTACGAGCAGTACTTC. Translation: CAISDGGTRYEQYF.

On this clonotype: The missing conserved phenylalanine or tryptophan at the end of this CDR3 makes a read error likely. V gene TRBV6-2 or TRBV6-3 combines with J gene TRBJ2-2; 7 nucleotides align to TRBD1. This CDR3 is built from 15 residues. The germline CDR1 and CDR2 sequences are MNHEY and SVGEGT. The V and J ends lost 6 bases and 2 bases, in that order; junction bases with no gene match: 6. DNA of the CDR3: TGTGCCAGCAGCCGGACAGGTGTTAACACCGGGGAGCTGTTTTCT. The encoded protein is CASSRTGVNTGELFS.

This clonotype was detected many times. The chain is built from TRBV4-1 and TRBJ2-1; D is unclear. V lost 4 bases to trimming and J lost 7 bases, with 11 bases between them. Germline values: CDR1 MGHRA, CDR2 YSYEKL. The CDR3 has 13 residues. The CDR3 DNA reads TGCGCCAGCAGCCTTCTGGACCCTAATGAGCAGTTCTTC. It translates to CASSLLDPNEQFF.

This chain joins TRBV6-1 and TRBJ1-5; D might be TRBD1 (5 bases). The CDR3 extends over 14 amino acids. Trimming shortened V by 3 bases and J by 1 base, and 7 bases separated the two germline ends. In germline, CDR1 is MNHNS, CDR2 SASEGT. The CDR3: CASSEWGSNQPQHF. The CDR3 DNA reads TGTGCCAGCAGTGAGTGGGGGAGCAATCAGCCCCAGCATTTT.

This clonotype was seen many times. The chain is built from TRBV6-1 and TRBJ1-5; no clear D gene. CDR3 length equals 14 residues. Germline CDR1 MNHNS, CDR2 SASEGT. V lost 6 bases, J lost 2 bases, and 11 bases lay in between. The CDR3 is CASRLPGGNQPQHF. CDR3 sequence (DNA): TGTGCCAGCAGACTGCCGGGCGGCAATCAGCCCCAGCATTTT.

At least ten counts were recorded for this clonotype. The CDR3 spells CATSRDIRASGNTIYF. The CDR3 DNA sequence: TGTGCCACCAGCAGAGATATAAGGGCCTCTGGAAACACCATATATTTT. The gene calls are TRBV15 and TRBJ1-3; no clear D gene. Germline loops: CDR1 LNHNV, CDR2 YYDKDF (reference sequence). The V gene lost 0 bases and the J gene lost 0 bases, with 9 bases spanning the gap. This CDR3 is 16 amino acids long.

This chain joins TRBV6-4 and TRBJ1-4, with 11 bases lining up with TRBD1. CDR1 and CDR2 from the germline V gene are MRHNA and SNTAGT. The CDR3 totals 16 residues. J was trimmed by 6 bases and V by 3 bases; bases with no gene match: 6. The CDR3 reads CASSEATGQGDEKLFF. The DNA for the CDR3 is TGTGCCAGCAGTGAAGCAACGGGACAGGGGGATGAAAAACTGTTTTTT.

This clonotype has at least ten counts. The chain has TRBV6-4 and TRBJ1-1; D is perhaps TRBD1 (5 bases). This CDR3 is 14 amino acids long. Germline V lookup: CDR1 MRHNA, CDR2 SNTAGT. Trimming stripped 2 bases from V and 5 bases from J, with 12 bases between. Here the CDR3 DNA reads TGTGCCAGCAGTGACACGTCCAAGGGGACTGAAGCTTTCTTT. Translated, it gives CASSDTSKGTEAFF.

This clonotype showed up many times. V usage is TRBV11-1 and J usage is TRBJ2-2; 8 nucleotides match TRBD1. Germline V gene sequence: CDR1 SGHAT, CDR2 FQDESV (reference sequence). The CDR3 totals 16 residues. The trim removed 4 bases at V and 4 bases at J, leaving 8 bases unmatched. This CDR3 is CASSSRTGGGTGELFF. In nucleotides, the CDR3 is TGTGCCAGCAGCTCTCGAACAGGGGGAGGCACCGGGGAGCTGTTTTTT. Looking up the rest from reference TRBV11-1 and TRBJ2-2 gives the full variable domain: EAEVAQSPRYKITEKSQAVAFWCDPISGHATLYWYRQILGQGPELLVQFQDESVVDDSQLPKDRFSAERLKGVDSTLKIQPAELGDSAMYLCASSSRTGGGTGELFFGEGSRLTVL.

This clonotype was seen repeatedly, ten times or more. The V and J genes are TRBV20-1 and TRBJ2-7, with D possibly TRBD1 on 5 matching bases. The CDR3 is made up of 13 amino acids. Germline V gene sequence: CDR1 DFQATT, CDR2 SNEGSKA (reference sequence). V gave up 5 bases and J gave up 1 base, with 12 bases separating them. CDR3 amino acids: CSAQGSESYEQYF. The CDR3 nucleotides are TGCAGTGCTCAGGGAAGCGAGTCCTACGAGCAGTACTTC.

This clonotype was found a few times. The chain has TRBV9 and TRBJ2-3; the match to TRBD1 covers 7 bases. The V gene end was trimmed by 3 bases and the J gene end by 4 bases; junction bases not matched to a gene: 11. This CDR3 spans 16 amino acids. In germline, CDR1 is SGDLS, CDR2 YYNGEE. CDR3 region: CASSDARTGPADTQYF. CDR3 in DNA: TGTGCCAGCAGCGACGCGAGGACAGGACCTGCAGATACGCAGTATTTT.

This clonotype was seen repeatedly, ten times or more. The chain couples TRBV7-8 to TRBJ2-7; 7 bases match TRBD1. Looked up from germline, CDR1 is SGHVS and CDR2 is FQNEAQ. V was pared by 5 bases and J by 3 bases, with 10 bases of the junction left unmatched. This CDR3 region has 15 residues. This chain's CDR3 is CASSTRTGTFYEQYF. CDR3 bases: TGTGCCAGCAGCACCCGGACAGGCACCTTCTACGAGCAGTACTTC.

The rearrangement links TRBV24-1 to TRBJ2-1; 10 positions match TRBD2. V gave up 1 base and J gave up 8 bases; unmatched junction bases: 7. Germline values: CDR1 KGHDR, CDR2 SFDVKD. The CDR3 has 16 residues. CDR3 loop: CATSDLASGSKDEQFF. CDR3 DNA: TGTGCCACCAGTGATTTAGCTAGCGGGAGTAAGGATGAGCAGTTCTTC.

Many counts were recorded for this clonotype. The CDR3 loop reads CASSRGLAGVGETQYF. CDR3 coding DNA: TGTGCCAGCAGCCGCGGACTAGCGGGAGTTGGGGAGACCCAGTACTTC. This rearrangement joins TRBV12-3 or TRBV12-4 to TRBJ2-5; 13 bases match TRBD2. V lost 6 bases to trimming and J lost 5 bases; unmatched junction nucleotides: 9. The CDR3 length is 16 residues.

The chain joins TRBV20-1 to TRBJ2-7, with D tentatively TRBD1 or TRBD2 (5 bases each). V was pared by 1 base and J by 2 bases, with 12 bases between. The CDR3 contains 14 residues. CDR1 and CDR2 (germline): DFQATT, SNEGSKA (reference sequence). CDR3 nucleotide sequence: TGCAGTGCTAGAGTTCAGGGTAGCGCCTACGAGCAGTACTTC. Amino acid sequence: CSARVQGSAYEQYF.

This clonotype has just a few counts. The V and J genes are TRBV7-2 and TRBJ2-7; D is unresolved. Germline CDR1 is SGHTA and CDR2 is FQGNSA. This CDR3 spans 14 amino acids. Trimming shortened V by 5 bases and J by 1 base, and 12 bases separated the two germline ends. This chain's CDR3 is CASSHRVASYEQYF. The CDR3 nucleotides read TGTGCCAGCAGCCATCGGGTAGCATCCTACGAGCAGTACTTC.

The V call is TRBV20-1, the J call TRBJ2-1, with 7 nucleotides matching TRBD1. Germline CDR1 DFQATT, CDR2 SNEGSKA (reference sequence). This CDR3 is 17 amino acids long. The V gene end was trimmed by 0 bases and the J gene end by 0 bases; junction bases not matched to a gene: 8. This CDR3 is CSARDGDRFSSYNEQFF. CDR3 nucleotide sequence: TGCAGTGCTAGAGATGGGGACAGATTTAGCTCCTACAATGAGCAGTTCTTC.

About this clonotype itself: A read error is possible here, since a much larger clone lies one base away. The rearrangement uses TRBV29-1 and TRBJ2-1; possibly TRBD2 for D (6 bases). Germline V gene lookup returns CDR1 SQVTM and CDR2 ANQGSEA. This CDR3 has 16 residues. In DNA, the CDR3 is TGCGGCGTTTCTGGGGGGTCCCGTCGCTCCTACAATGAGCAGTTCTTC. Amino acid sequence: CGVSGGSRRSYNEQFF.

The CDR3: CSVEDTHRGDYGYTF. CDR3 nucleotide sequence: TGCAGCGTTGAAGATACGCACAGGGGAGACTATGGCTACACCTTC. The chain has TRBV29-1 and TRBJ1-2; 7 bases fit TRBD1. Per germline, CDR1 SQVTM and CDR2 ANQGSEA. The trim removed 0 bases at V and 3 bases at J, leaving 7 bases unmatched. The length of the CDR3 is 15 residues.

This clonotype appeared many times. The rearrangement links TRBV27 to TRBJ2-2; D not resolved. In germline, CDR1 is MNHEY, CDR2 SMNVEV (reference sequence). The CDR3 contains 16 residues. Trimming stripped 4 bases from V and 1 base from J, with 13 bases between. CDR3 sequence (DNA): TGTGCCAGCAGTTCCCCACTGCGGCAGAACACCGGGGAGCTGTTTTTT. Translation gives CASSSPLRQNTGELFF.